The sequence of this TCR beta chain was determined in a study of T cells in Graves' hyperthyroidism and ophthalmopathy. Trimming removed 7 bases at V and 8 bases at J, with 14 bases between. The germline CDR1 and CDR2 sequences are SQVTM and ANQGSEA. CDR3 length: 12 amino acids. Amplified regions were TCR beta CDR3 sequences from RNA transcripts. RT-PCR in the first round (using the HTBI primer set) targeted the TCR CDR3. A single record per CDR3 protein comes from TCRdb applying MiXCR to the multiplex PCR reads. The sample shows around 690,000 distinct CDR3 sequences, 17% of them seen only once. General observations from the study: Model predictions of ophthalmopathy came a median around 7.1 months before onset.

Ten or more counts support this clonotype. Its antigen is undetermined. V usage is TRBV29-1 and J usage is TRBJ1-4; D gene ambiguous. This TCR was recovered from a man aged 45 to 65 with Graves' hyperthyroidism. The source material was blood. DNA for the CDR3: TGCAGCGCGGGATTGAAGTCGGAAAAACTGTTTTTT. Its translation is CSAGLKSEKLFF.